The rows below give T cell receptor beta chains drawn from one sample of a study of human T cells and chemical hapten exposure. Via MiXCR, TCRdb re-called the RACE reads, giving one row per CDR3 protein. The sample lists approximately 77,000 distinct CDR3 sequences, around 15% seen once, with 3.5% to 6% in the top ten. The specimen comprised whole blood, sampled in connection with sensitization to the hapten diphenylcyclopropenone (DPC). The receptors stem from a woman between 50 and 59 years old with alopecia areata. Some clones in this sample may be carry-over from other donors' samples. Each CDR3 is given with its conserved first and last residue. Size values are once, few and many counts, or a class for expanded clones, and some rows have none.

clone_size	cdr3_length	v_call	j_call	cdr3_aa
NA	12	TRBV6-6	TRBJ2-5	CASKQQSETQYF
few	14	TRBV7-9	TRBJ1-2	CASSLGTDSYGYTF
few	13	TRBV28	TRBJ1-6	CASRSRGHSPLHF
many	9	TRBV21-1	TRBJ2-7	CAGVREQYF
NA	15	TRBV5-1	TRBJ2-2	CASSSLGSGGGELFF
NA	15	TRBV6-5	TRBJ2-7	CASGRGSGGIDEQYF
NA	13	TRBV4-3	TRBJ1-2	CASSQGFNYGYTF
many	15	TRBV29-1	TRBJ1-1	CSVDRGARYNTEAFF
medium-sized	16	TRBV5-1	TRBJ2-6	CASSWTGGGGANVLTF
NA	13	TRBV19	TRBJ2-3	CATRAGGTDTQYF
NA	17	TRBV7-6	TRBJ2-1	CARTQRARGCSYNEQFF
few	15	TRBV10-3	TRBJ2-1	CAISDYRDSYNEQFF
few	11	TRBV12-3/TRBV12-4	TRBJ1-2	CASSPGVGYTF
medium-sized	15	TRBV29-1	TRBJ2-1	CSVENRASGGNEQFF
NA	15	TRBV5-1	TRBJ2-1	CASSVETGVYNEQFF
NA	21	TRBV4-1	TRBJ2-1	CASSQGGLAGDVRSSYNEQFF
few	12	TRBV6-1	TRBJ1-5	CATGGSNQPQHF
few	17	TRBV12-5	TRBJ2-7	CASALALAGVWSYEQYF
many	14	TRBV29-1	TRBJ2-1	CSVDLAGGQDEQFF
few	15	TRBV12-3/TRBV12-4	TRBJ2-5	CASSWTSGAQETQYF
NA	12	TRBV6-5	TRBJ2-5	CASRQGQETQYF
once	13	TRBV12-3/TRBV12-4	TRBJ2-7	CASTRDSSYEQYF
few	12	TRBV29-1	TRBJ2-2	CSANRDTGELFF
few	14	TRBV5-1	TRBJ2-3	CASSLGHQTDTQYF
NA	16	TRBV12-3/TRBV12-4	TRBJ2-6	CASSPPRVSGANVLTF
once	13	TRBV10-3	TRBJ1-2	CAISPDRDYGYTF
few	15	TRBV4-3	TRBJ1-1	CASSQATDANTEAFF